This TCR beta chain was profiled in a study of blood T cell repertoires in COVID-19. Whole-study context: Sample material is recorded as cDNA or gDNA derived from T cells, B-cell-depleted T cells, or PBMCs.

Under the authors' procedure: Nucleated cell counts were estimated from reference gene primer amplification. Using immunoSEQ multiplex PCR, the repertoire was profiled, and TCRdb retains in-frame clones only, with some absent. V, J and clone size derive from that table, while D and trimming were established from the DNA sequence. The sample carries under 80,000 clones, 70% to 90% recorded once. The CDR3 consists of 16 residues. Per germline, CDR1 SGHNT and CDR2 YENEEA. The junction had 9 bases not matched to a gene; V was cut back by 1 base and J by 7 bases. This chain uses TRBV11-3 with TRBJ2-1, with 8 bases matching TRBD1. Sample: peripheral blood. The sequence came from a woman aged 80 or over with active COVID-19. The CDR3: CASSLGQGLIENEQFF. CDR3 bases: TGTGCCAGCAGCTTAGGACAGGGGCTTATTGAGAATGAGCAGTTCTTC.